Listed below are T cell receptor beta chains from one sample, sequenced in a study of radiotherapy plus CTLA-4 blockade in lung cancer. Only in-frame clones appear in the TCRdb table, and some are missing; sequencing was by immunoSEQ multiplex PCR. The repertoire holds around 56,000 clones, with roughly four fifths as singletons. Here the sequenced sample was peripheral blood, taken from a patient treated with radiotherapy plus ipilimumab. The receptors stem from a human donor with non-small cell lung cancer who had a complete response to radiotherapy plus ipilimumab. Both conserved end residues are part of each CDR3. The D gene is left open where the match is weak. Expanded clones get a size class; other rows say once, few or many, or leave the size out.

j_call: TRBJ1-6; v_call: TRBV5-1; clone_size: NA; d_call: TRBD1; cdr3_nt: TGCGCCAGCAGTCGGGACAGAGATAGTAGCAATTCACCCCTCCACTTT; cdr3_aa: CASSRDRDSSNSPLHF
j_call: TRBJ2-1; v_call: TRBV12-5; clone_size: NA; d_call: TRBD2; cdr3_nt: TGTGCTAGTGGTACCCGTCTAGCGGGAGACGGTGAGCAGTTCTTC; cdr3_aa: CASGTRLAGDGEQFF
j_call: TRBJ2-5; v_call: TRBV2; clone_size: NA; d_call: TRBD1; cdr3_nt: TGTGCCAGCAGTGAAGTAGGACAGGGGGAGACCCAGTACTTC; cdr3_aa: CASSEVGQGETQYF
j_call: TRBJ2-5; v_call: TRBV11-3; clone_size: NA; d_call: NA; cdr3_nt: TGTGCCAGCAGACAAGACATGCTCGAGACCCAGTACTTC; cdr3_aa: CASRQDMLETQYF
j_call: TRBJ2-7; v_call: TRBV4-3; clone_size: NA; d_call: NA; cdr3_nt: TGCGCCAGCAGCCAAGTAACGGGTACCTACGAGCAGTACTTC; cdr3_aa: CASSQVTGTYEQYF
j_call: TRBJ2-6; v_call: TRBV18; clone_size: NA; d_call: NA; cdr3_nt: TGTGCCAGCTCACCTCAGGTTACCTCTGGGGCCAACGTCCTGACTTTC; cdr3_aa: CASSPQVTSGANVLTF
j_call: TRBJ1-4; v_call: TRBV5-1; clone_size: few; d_call: NA; cdr3_nt: TGCGCCAGCAGCTTGGCCGGGGGAACTAATGAAAAACTGTTTTTT; cdr3_aa: CASSLAGGTNEKLFF
j_call: TRBJ1-1; v_call: TRBV6-6; clone_size: NA; d_call: TRBD1; cdr3_nt: TGTGCCAGCATTGTGACAGGGGGCACTGGGTCCTTCTTT; cdr3_aa: CASIVTGGTGSFF
j_call: TRBJ2-3; v_call: TRBV7-9; clone_size: NA; d_call: NA; cdr3_nt: TGTGCCAGCAGCCGCGAGGCAGGGGTCACAGATACGCAGTATTTT; cdr3_aa: CASSREAGVTDTQYF
j_call: TRBJ2-1; v_call: TRBV6-5; clone_size: NA; d_call: TRBD1; cdr3_nt: TGTGCCAGCAGTCGCGGACAGGGCGGGGAGCAGTTCTTC; cdr3_aa: CASSRGQGGEQFF
j_call: TRBJ2-1; v_call: TRBV5-1; clone_size: NA; d_call: TRBD1; cdr3_nt: TGCGCCAGCAGCTTGTCGGGACAGGGGCGCAATGAGCAGTTCTTC; cdr3_aa: CASSLSGQGRNEQFF
j_call: TRBJ1-1; v_call: TRBV4-1; clone_size: NA; d_call: TRBD1; cdr3_nt: TGCGCCAGCAGCCAAGCCGACCTGGGACAGTTGGCCACTGAAGCTTTCTTT; cdr3_aa: CASSQADLGQLATEAFF
j_call: TRBJ1-5; v_call: TRBV11-3; clone_size: few; d_call: NA; cdr3_nt: TGTGCCAGCAGCTTATCAGGGGATCAGCCCCAGCATTTT; cdr3_aa: CASSLSGDQPQHF
j_call: TRBJ1-3; v_call: TRBV5-1; clone_size: NA; d_call: TRBD1; cdr3_nt: TGCGCCAGCAGCCGGGACAGGGGCTCTGGAAACACCATATATTTT; cdr3_aa: CASSRDRGSGNTIYF
j_call: TRBJ2-1; v_call: TRBV2; clone_size: NA; d_call: NA; cdr3_nt: TGTGCCAGCAGTTATCTTGGTCAGAACAATGAGCAGTTCTTC; cdr3_aa: CASSYLGQNNEQFF
j_call: TRBJ2-1; v_call: TRBV7-2; clone_size: NA; d_call: NA; cdr3_nt: TGTGCCAGCAGCTTAAGCGGAGCGCAGTTCTTC; cdr3_aa: CASSLSGAQFF
j_call: TRBJ1-2; v_call: TRBV6-5; clone_size: NA; d_call: TRBD1; cdr3_nt: TGTGCCAGCAGGCCCACCCAGGGGGGATACTATGGCTACACCTTC; cdr3_aa: CASRPTQGGYYGYTF
j_call: TRBJ1-5; v_call: TRBV2; clone_size: NA; d_call: NA; cdr3_nt: TGTGCCAGCAGTGAAAGGACACCTAGCAATCAGCCCCAGCATTTT; cdr3_aa: CASSERTPSNQPQHF
j_call: TRBJ2-1; v_call: TRBV30; clone_size: NA; d_call: NA; cdr3_nt: TGTGCCTGGAGTCGGAGGCGGCATGAGCAGTTCTTC; cdr3_aa: CAWSRRRHEQFF
j_call: TRBJ1-5; v_call: TRBV7-9; clone_size: NA; d_call: NA; cdr3_nt: TGTGCCAGCAGCTTAGGTTCCGGTATTTATCAGCCCCAGCATTTT; cdr3_aa: CASSLGSGIYQPQHF
j_call: TRBJ2-1; v_call: TRBV4-1; clone_size: NA; d_call: TRBD2; cdr3_nt: TGCGCCAGCAGTCACCGGCTAGCGGGAGCCGGCTCCTACAATGAGCAGTTCTTC; cdr3_aa: CASSHRLAGAGSYNEQFF
j_call: TRBJ1-5; v_call: TRBV4-2; clone_size: NA; d_call: TRBD1; cdr3_nt: TGTGCCAGCAGCCATTCCGACAACAGGGGAAGCAATCAGCCCCAGCATTTT; cdr3_aa: CASSHSDNRGSNQPQHF
j_call: TRBJ1-2; v_call: TRBV19; clone_size: once; d_call: TRBD1; cdr3_nt: TGTGCCAGTATAAGAACAGGGGAGAACTATGGCTACACCTTC; cdr3_aa: CASIRTGENYGYTF
j_call: TRBJ1-1; v_call: TRBV10-2; clone_size: NA; d_call: NA; cdr3_nt: TGCGCCAGCAGTGAACAGACTCCAGGGTCCAGCACTGAAGCTTTCTTT; cdr3_aa: CASSEQTPGSSTEAFF
j_call: TRBJ2-7; v_call: TRBV13; clone_size: NA; d_call: TRBD1; cdr3_nt: TGTGCCAGCAGCGCGCGGCAGGGGGCGGAGGAGCAGTACTTC; cdr3_aa: CASSARQGAEEQYF
j_call: TRBJ1-3; v_call: TRBV30; clone_size: NA; d_call: TRBD1; cdr3_nt: TGTGCCTGGAGTCTCGGGGCAGGGGGCTTTGGAAACACCATATATTTT; cdr3_aa: CAWSLGAGGFGNTIYF
j_call: TRBJ2-1; v_call: TRBV19; clone_size: once; d_call: TRBD1; cdr3_nt: TGTGCCAGTAGTAGAAGACAGGGGATCTACAATGAGCAGTTCTTC; cdr3_aa: CASSRRQGIYNEQFF
j_call: TRBJ2-1; v_call: TRBV7-2; clone_size: NA; d_call: NA; cdr3_nt: TGTGCCAGCAGCTTCTCAGATTACAATGAGCAGTTCTTC; cdr3_aa: CASSFSDYNEQFF
j_call: TRBJ2-5; v_call: TRBV18; clone_size: NA; d_call: TRBD2; cdr3_nt: TGTGCCAGCTCGCCAGCCAGCGGGGGCGAGACCCAGTACTTC; cdr3_aa: CASSPASGGETQYF
j_call: TRBJ1-2; v_call: TRBV18; clone_size: NA; d_call: TRBD1; cdr3_nt: TGTGCCAGCTCACCCGGACAGGGGGCGGATGGCTACACCTTC; cdr3_aa: CASSPGQGADGYTF
j_call: TRBJ1-5; v_call: TRBV19; clone_size: NA; d_call: NA; cdr3_nt: TGTGCCAGTAGTATGGAGAATCAGCCCCAGCATTTT; cdr3_aa: CASSMENQPQHF
j_call: TRBJ2-1; v_call: TRBV5-1; clone_size: NA; d_call: TRBD2; cdr3_nt: TGCGCCAGCAGCTTCCGGCCTAGCGGGGTTTACAATGAGCAGTTCTTC; cdr3_aa: CASSFRPSGVYNEQFF
j_call: TRBJ2-7; v_call: TRBV4-1; clone_size: NA; d_call: NA; cdr3_nt: TGCGCCAGCAGCCGCGTTGGGTGGCTGCGGGACGAGCAGTACTTC; cdr3_aa: CASSRVGWLRDEQYF
j_call: TRBJ1-5; v_call: TRBV30; clone_size: NA; d_call: TRBD1; cdr3_nt: TGTGCCTGGAGTCGAAGGACAGGGATGATACAGCCCCAGCATTTT; cdr3_aa: CAWSRRTGMIQPQHF
j_call: TRBJ1-5; v_call: TRBV15; clone_size: NA; d_call: TRBD1; cdr3_nt: TGTGCCACCAGCAGAGTAAGGATAGGGGGCAACCAGCCCCAGCATTTT; cdr3_aa: CATSRVRIGGNQPQHF
j_call: TRBJ1-6; v_call: TRBV6-5; clone_size: few; d_call: TRBD1; cdr3_nt: TGTGCCAGCATCCTAGGGGGCGCTTTCAATTCACCCCTCCACTTT; cdr3_aa: CASILGGAFNSPLHF
j_call: TRBJ1-1; v_call: TRBV23-1; clone_size: NA; d_call: NA; cdr3_nt: TGCGCCAGCCGGTTGGAGGGAGGAATGAACACTGAAGCTTTCTTT; cdr3_aa: CASRLEGGMNTEAFF
j_call: TRBJ1-1; v_call: TRBV6-1; clone_size: few; d_call: NA; cdr3_nt: TGTGCCAGCAGTGAACGTTGGACAGCAGGAGCTTTCTTT; cdr3_aa: CASSERWTAGAFF
j_call: TRBJ1-1; v_call: TRBV19; clone_size: once; d_call: NA; cdr3_nt: TGTGCCAGTAGTATAGGTTCGACAGCGAACACTGAAGCTTTCTTT; cdr3_aa: CASSIGSTANTEAFF
j_call: TRBJ1-2; v_call: TRBV2; clone_size: once; d_call: NA; cdr3_nt: TGTGCCACAGGACAGTCCCTCTACGGCTACACCTTC; cdr3_aa: CATGQSLYGYTF
j_call: TRBJ1-4; v_call: TRBV6-5; clone_size: NA; d_call: NA; cdr3_nt: TGTGCCAGCAGTTACTCGTTGACGGGGAGCGTTGAAAAACTGTTTTTT; cdr3_aa: CASSYSLTGSVEKLFF
j_call: TRBJ2-2; v_call: TRBV29-1; clone_size: once; d_call: TRBD2; cdr3_nt: TGCAGCGCCCGCCGGGGGGTCGAGACCGGGGAGCTGTTTTTT; cdr3_aa: CSARRGVETGELFF
j_call: TRBJ1-1; v_call: TRBV11-2; clone_size: NA; d_call: NA; cdr3_nt: TGTGCCAGCAGCTTAGAGAGGGTTACTCGCCAAGCTTTCTTT; cdr3_aa: CASSLERVTRQAFF
j_call: TRBJ1-6; v_call: TRBV7-2; clone_size: once; d_call: NA; cdr3_nt: TGTGCCAGCAGCTCAGGACAGTATAATTCACCCCTCCACTTT; cdr3_aa: CASSSGQYNSPLHF
j_call: TRBJ1-6; v_call: TRBV5-6; clone_size: NA; d_call: NA; cdr3_nt: TGTGCCAGCAGCTTTCGACGGGAAGCAGCACCCCTCCACTTT; cdr3_aa: CASSFRREAAPLHF
j_call: TRBJ2-3; v_call: TRBV7-2; clone_size: NA; d_call: TRBD2; cdr3_nt: TGTGCCAGCAGCTTATTGAGCGGGAGGCCAGATACGCAGTATTTT; cdr3_aa: CASSLLSGRPDTQYF
j_call: TRBJ2-7; v_call: TRBV11-2; clone_size: NA; d_call: NA; cdr3_nt: TGTGCCAGCAGCCCCCGTGTAGGGGTCTCCTACGAGCAGTACTTC; cdr3_aa: CASSPRVGVSYEQYF
j_call: TRBJ1-3; v_call: TRBV7-8; clone_size: few; d_call: NA; cdr3_nt: TGTGCCAGCAGCTTAGCTGCAGCGACCTCTGGAAACACCATATATTTT; cdr3_aa: CASSLAAATSGNTIYF
j_call: TRBJ2-1; v_call: TRBV7-9; clone_size: few; d_call: TRBD1; cdr3_nt: TGTGCCAGCAGCCCTCCGGGAGGACAGGGGGCTAAGAATGAGCAGTTCTTC; cdr3_aa: CASSPPGGQGAKNEQFF
j_call: TRBJ2-4; v_call: TRBV6-1; clone_size: NA; d_call: TRBD1; cdr3_nt: TGTGCCAGCAGTGAAAGACAGGGCGGCATTCAGTACTTC; cdr3_aa: CASSERQGGIQYF
j_call: TRBJ1-1; v_call: TRBV7-8; clone_size: once; d_call: NA; cdr3_nt: TGTGCCAGCAGCCCCGGGGGTGGACAGAACACTGAAGCTTTCTTT; cdr3_aa: CASSPGGGQNTEAFF